Shown below are 27 T cell receptor beta chains from a single sample sequenced in a study of T cell repertoires in cytomegalovirus infection. TCRdb passed the reads through MiXCR, listing each CDR3 protein once. The data contain around 280,000 distinct CDR3 sequences, roughly 13% of them singletons. Sequencing was carried out using PBMCs. Receptor source: a human donor in good health (CMV status not recorded). Some clones in this sample may be carry-over from other donors' samples.

This clonotype was found many times. The CDR3 coding sequence is TGTGCCAGCACCTCTGGCAATGAGCAGTTCTTC. The encoded protein is CASTSGNEQFF. V is TRBV6-5 and J is TRBJ2-1; D uncertain. CDR1 is MNHEY and CDR2 is SVGAGI in the germline V gene. This CDR3 has 11 amino acids. The ends were cut back, 7 bases at V and 6 bases at J, with 7 bases in the middle.

A few counts support this clonotype. This rearrangement joins TRBV4-2 to TRBJ2-3, with TRBD2 as a possible D gene (6 bases). V was cut by 4 bases and J by 2 bases, with 16 bases left in between. The CDR3 spans 16 residues. CDR1 is LGHNA and CDR2 is YNFKEQ in the germline V gene. The CDR3 loop is CASSRGSSGDTDTQYF. The CDR3 bases are TGTGCCAGCAGCCGGGGTAGTAGCGGAGACACAGATACGCAGTATTTT.

V and J are TRBV5-8 and TRBJ2-4, with unresolved D. Germline-derived CDR1 and CDR2 are SGHTS and YDEGEE. Trimming shortened V by 4 bases and J by 0 bases, and 17 bases separated the two germline ends. This CDR3 has 17 amino acids. The CDR3 nucleotides read TGTGCCAGCAGCCCGGGCCGTGGAGTTCTAGCCAAAAACATTCAGTACTTC. This encodes CASSPGRGVLAKNIQYF.

Ten or more counts support this clonotype. V usage is TRBV7-2 and J usage is TRBJ1-2, with unresolved D. Germline V gives CDR1 SGHTA, CDR2 FQGNSA. CDR3 size: 14 residues. V lost 1 base and J 2 bases, leaving 8 bases between the germline ends. This CDR3 reads CASSLEPSNYGYTF. The CDR3 DNA reads TGTGCCAGCAGCTTAGAACCGTCCAACTATGGCTACACCTTC.

Ten or more counts support this clonotype. J is TRBJ1-5 and V is TRBV7-2, with 8 positions matching TRBD1. J gave up 2 bases and V 4 bases, and 1 base lay outside the gene matches. Germline loops: CDR1 SGHTA, CDR2 FQGNSA. The CDR3 extends over 14 amino acids. This CDR3 is CASSWGQGNQPQHF. Written as DNA, the CDR3 is TGTGCCAGCAGCTGGGGACAGGGCAATCAGCCCCAGCATTTT. Drawing the rest from reference TRBV7-2 and TRBJ1-5, the complete variable domain is GAGVSQSPSNKVTEKGKDVELRCDPISGHTALYWYRQSLGQGLEFLIYFQGNSAPDKSGLPSDRFSAERTGGSVSTLTIQRTQQEDSAVYLCASSWGQGNQPQHFGDGTRLSIL.

This clonotype showed up many times. The chain links TRBV10-3 to TRBJ2-1, with 10 bases matching TRBD2. V trimming: 2 bases; J trimming: 7 bases; junction bases outside the gene matches: 5. Germline CDR1 ENHRY, CDR2 SYGVKD. This CDR3 is 15 amino acids long. Here the CDR3 reads CAISENLAGENEQFF. CDR3 in DNA: TGTGCCATCAGTGAGAATCTAGCGGGAGAGAATGAGCAGTTCTTC.

This clonotype was seen ten or more times. The chain joins TRBV7-2 to TRBJ1-5, with 10 bases matching TRBD1. V lost 2 bases to trimming and J lost 6 bases; unmatched junction nucleotides: 4. The length of the CDR3 is 15 residues. Germline CDR1 SGHTA, CDR2 FQGNSA. Here the CDR3 DNA reads TGTGCCAGCAGCTTACGACAGGGGGCCGGTCAGCCCCAGCATTTT. Its protein is CASSLRQGAGQPQHF.

The CDR3 loop is CAISQSNEKLFF. The CDR3 region has the DNA TGTGCCATCAGCCAGAGTAATGAAAAACTGTTTTTT. This sequence joins TRBV10-3 and TRBJ1-4, with D hard to call. Germline V gene sequence: CDR1 ENHRY, CDR2 SYGVKD. Trimming took off 6 bases at V and 4 bases at J, with 6 bases between the two ends. There are 12 residues in the CDR3.

This clonotype was detected ten times or more. The chain links TRBV6-1 to TRBJ2-1, with 14 bases that match TRBD2. Germline assignment: CDR1 MNHNS and CDR2 SASEGT. This CDR3 has 13 residues. The V segment lost 10 bases and the J segment 9 bases; nucleotides outside the gene matches: 5. CDR3 residues: CATGLAGGGEQFF. The CDR3 DNA reads as TGTGCCACCGGACTAGCGGGGGGCGGTGAGCAGTTCTTC.

This clonotype was counted a few times. The V call is TRBV24-1, the J call TRBJ2-1, with 8 bases aligning to TRBD1. This CDR3 has 21 residues. The germline V gene has CDR1 KGHDR and CDR2 SFDVKD. V gave up 3 bases and J gave up 0 bases; unmatched junction bases: 18. CDR3 sequence: CATSDPRQGQEQYFSYNEQFF. The CDR3 nucleotides read TGTGCCACCAGTGATCCCCGTCAGGGACAGGAACAATACTTCTCCTACAATGAGCAGTTCTTC.

The chain links TRBV20-1 to TRBJ2-3, with D tentatively TRBD2 (6 bases). The V end lost 6 bases, the J end lost 1 base, and 14 bases lay between the germline ends. Germline assignment: CDR1 DFQATT and CDR2 SNEGSKA (reference sequence). CDR3 length: 14 residues. The CDR3 sequence is CSASRASGTDTQYF. CDR3 bases: TGCAGTGCAAGTAGGGCTAGCGGCACAGATACGCAGTATTTT.

V usage is TRBV27 and J usage is TRBJ2-5, with D perhaps matching TRBD1 or TRBD2 (5 bases each). Germline lookup yields CDR1 MNHEY and CDR2 SMNVEV (reference sequence). The V gene lost 1 base and the J gene lost 7 bases, with 10 bases spanning the gap. This CDR3 spans 13 amino acids. In DNA form, the CDR3 reads TGTGCCAGCAGTTTATGGGGGTCGGGGACCCAGTACTTC. Encoded protein: CASSLWGSGTQYF.

In its sample, this clonotype was seen many times. The CDR3: CASSLGAGANVLTF. CDR3 in DNA: TGTGCCAGCAGCTTAGGAGCGGGGGCCAACGTCCTGACTTTC. The genes are TRBV7-6 and TRBJ2-6; D uncertain. CDR1 is SGHVS and CDR2 is FNYEAQ in the germline V gene. The CDR3 consists of 14 residues. The V and J ends lost 1 base and 4 bases respectively, with 5 bases between them. The entire variable domain, with the rest obtained from reference TRBV7-6 and TRBJ2-6, is as follows: GAGVSQSPRYKVTKRGQDVALRCDPISGHVSLYWYRQALGQGPEFLTYFNYEAQQDKSGLPNDRFSAERPEGSISTLTIQRTEQRDSAMYRCASSLGAGANVLTFGAGSRLTVL.

This clonotype has just a few counts. The chain couples TRBV20-1 to TRBJ2-3, with TRBD2 as a possible D gene (6 bases). V lost 1 base and J lost 7, with 18 bases in between. CDR3 length: 15 residues. Looked up from germline, CDR1 is DFQATT and CDR2 is SNEGSKA (reference sequence). The CDR3 loop is CSARVVQEGPNTQYF. In DNA form, the CDR3 reads TGCAGTGCTAGAGTGGTACAGGAGGGGCCAAATACGCAGTATTTT.

V gene TRBV9 combines with J gene TRBJ2-2; D is uncertain. CDR1 is SGDLS and CDR2 is YYNGEE in the germline V gene. CDR3 length: 18 residues. V lost 0 bases, J lost 4 bases, and 19 bases lay in between. The CDR3 DNA reads TGTGCCAGCAGCGTAGGTGGAGTCAAGGCGGCTAGCACCGGGGAGCTGTTTTTT. Encoded protein: CASSVGGVKAASTGELFF.

Ten or more counts support this clonotype. The chain recombines TRBV5-1 with TRBJ2-3; 12 bases align to TRBD2. Trimming cost V 0 bases and J 3 bases; bases outside gene matches: 8. CDR1 is SGHRS, CDR2 YFSETQ, per germline. CDR3 size: 18 residues. CDR3 DNA sequence: TGCGCCAGCAGCTTGGCTAGCGGGGGGGCCCGTTGGACAGATACGCAGTATTTT. This sequence encodes CASSLASGGARWTDTQYF.

A few counts support this clonotype. The rearrangement uses TRBV12-5 and TRBJ1-2, with 10 positions matching TRBD1. CDR3 size: 14 residues. J lost 7 bases, V lost 5 bases, and 7 bases had no gene match. Per germline, CDR1 LGHNT and CDR2 FRNRAP. Written as DNA, the CDR3 is TGTGCTAGTGGTACCGGACAGGGGGTCGGTGGCTACACCTTC. Translation gives CASGTGQGVGGYTF.

The chain employs TRBV29-1 and TRBJ2-1; TRBD2 agrees at 11 bases. Germline trimming cut 4 bases from V and 2 bases from J; bases unmatched to any gene: 7. The CDR3 spans 16 residues. CDR1 is SQVTM and CDR2 is ANQGSEA in the germline V gene. The CDR3 DNA reads TGCAGCGTTGTAGCGGGAGGGAACAGGGCCTACAATGAGCAGTTCTTC. Translation: CSVVAGGNRAYNEQFF.

Remarks on this clonotype: A read error may explain this, as a much larger clone is one base away. No conserved phenylalanine or tryptophan is present at the end of the CDR3, so a read error is the likely explanation. The CDR3 sequence: CASRTIRQFRKAFL. CDR3 sequence (DNA): TGTGCCAGCAGAACTATAAGGCAGTTTAGAAAAGCTTTCCTT. The chain couples TRBV2 to TRBJ1-1; D is unclear. The CDR3 consists of 14 residues. Per germline, CDR1 SNHLY and CDR2 FYNNEI. V lost 6 bases to trimming and J lost 9 bases, with 20 bases between them.

This clonotype was seen at least ten times. The chain employs TRBV7-2 and TRBJ2-7; no definite D call. Germline V gives CDR1 SGHTA, CDR2 FQGNSA. The V gene lost 2 bases and the J gene lost 0 bases, with 8 bases spanning the gap. This CDR3 contains 14 residues. The DNA for the CDR3 is TGTGCCAGCAGCTTATCCCCAGCCTCCTACGAGCAGTACTTC. It translates to CASSLSPASYEQYF.

This clonotype was detected ten times or more. The chain couples TRBV7-2 to TRBJ2-1; TRBD2 might be the D (5 bases). The CDR3 runs to 15 residues. From germline, CDR1 is SGHTA and CDR2 FQGNSA. With 3 bases removed from V and 0 bases from J, the gap between germline ends came to 9 bases. CDR3 DNA sequence: TGTGCCAGCAGCTTTCGGGGTAACTCCTACAATGAGCAGTTCTTC. Protein sequence: CASSFRGNSYNEQFF. Based on the CDR3 plus reference TRBV7-2 and TRBJ2-1, the full variable domain is GAGVSQSPSNKVTEKGKDVELRCDPISGHTALYWYRQSLGQGLEFLIYFQGNSAPDKSGLPSDRFSAERTGGSVSTLTIQRTQQEDSAVYLCASSFRGNSYNEQFFGPGTRLTVL.

A few counts support this clonotype. This clone may be a read error of a much larger clone one base away. The chain couples TRBV6-4 to TRBJ2-3; D may be TRBD1 (5 bases). V was cut by 4 bases and J by 2 bases, with 7 bases left in between. Germline V gives CDR1 MRHNA, CDR2 SNTAGT. This CDR3 is 13 amino acids long. CDR3 nucleotides: TGTGCCAGCAGTGGACAGCCCACAGATACGCAGTATTTT. Translation: CASSGQPTDTQYF.

This clonotype was detected many times. The chain uses TRBV7-3 and TRBJ1-1, with 9 bases aligning to TRBD1. The CDR3 has 14 amino acids. The V segment lost 4 bases and the J segment 2 bases; nucleotides outside the gene matches: 2. The germline gives CDR1 SGHTA, CDR2 FQGTGA. The chain's CDR3 is CASSSGQGNTEAFF. CDR3 nucleotide sequence: TGTGCCAGCAGCTCGGGACAGGGCAACACTGAAGCTTTCTTT.

The gene calls are TRBV12-3 or TRBV12-4 and TRBJ1-2; no firm D call. Trimming took off 6 bases at V and 5 bases at J, with 16 bases between the two ends. The CDR3 is made up of 14 amino acids. CDR3 in DNA: TGTGCCAGCAGGCTGCTGGGCCTTGGGTATGGCTACACCTTC. Its protein product is CASRLLGLGYGYTF.

Ten or more counts support this clonotype. The chain is built from TRBV7-2 and TRBJ2-3; D uncertain. V was trimmed by 5 bases and J by 0 bases, leaving 6 bases between them. This CDR3 spans 13 amino acids. The germline V gene encodes CDR1 SGHTA and CDR2 FQGNSA. In DNA form, the CDR3 reads TGTGCCAGCAGCCCACACAGCACAGATACGCAGTATTTT. Translation: CASSPHSTDTQYF.

The chain joins TRBV19 to TRBJ1-1; no reliable D call. CDR1 is LNHDA, CDR2 SQIVND, per germline (reference sequence). V lost 3 bases to trimming and J lost 0 bases, with 5 bases between them. The CDR3 totals 13 residues. DNA of the CDR3: TGTGCCAGTAGTATCGTGTTGAACACTGAAGCTTTCTTT. It yields the protein CASSIVLNTEAFF.

The chain uses TRBV5-6 and TRBJ1-6, with D unclear. Germline CDR1 reads SGHDT; CDR2 reads YYEEEE. The CDR3 runs to 14 residues. Between the trimmed V and J ends, which lost 1 base and 7 bases, there was a span of 9 bases. The CDR3 bases are TGTGCCAGCAGCTTGAGATCTGGGAATTCACCCCTCCACTTT. It yields the protein CASSLRSGNSPLHF.